Listed here are 30 T cell receptor beta chains from one sample, sequenced in a study of cytomegalovirus exposure and HLA in healthy donors. The PCR was carried out with 60 Vbeta primers and 13 Jbeta primers. Here immunoSEQ multiplex PCR was the method, and the copy in TCRdb shows in-frame clones only, minus some. The table includes 180,000 or so clones, 65% to 80% detected once. The specimen sequenced was PBMCs. The receptors were gathered from a woman in her twenties or thirties in good health and CMV-seropositive.

The chain uses TRBV2 and TRBJ2-5; 10 bases fit TRBD2. This CDR3 comprises 15 residues. V gave up 5 bases and J gave up 3 bases; unmatched junction bases: 6. Germline CDR1 reads SNHLY; CDR2 reads FYNNEI. Here the CDR3 reads CASSKILAGKETQYF. The CDR3 DNA reads TGTGCCAGCAGTAAAATACTAGCGGGGAAAGAGACCCAGTACTTC.

In this sample, this clone turned up a few times. The gene calls are TRBV30 and TRBJ1-5, with no clear D. CDR3 length: 13 residues. Per the germline V gene, CDR1 is GTSNPN and CDR2 is SVGIG (reference sequence). V lost 1 base and J 9 bases, leaving 13 bases between the germline ends. CDR3 amino acids: CAWSEGTRLPQHF. The DNA for the CDR3 is TGTGCCTGGAGTGAAGGAACGCGGCTGCCCCAGCATTTT.

The gene calls are TRBV13 and TRBJ2-5; tentatively, D is TRBD2 (5 bases). Germline V gives CDR1 PRHDT, CDR2 FYEKMQ (reference sequence). The CDR3 runs 11 residues. V shed 5 bases and J shed 9 bases, with 10 bases lying between them. The CDR3 loop reads CASSAQRAQYF. CDR3 nucleotide sequence: TGTGCCAGCAGCGCCCAGAGGGCCCAGTACTTC.

This chain connects TRBV9 to TRBJ1-3; no reliable D call. Trimming took 0 bases from V and 7 from J, leaving 5 bases between them. CDR1 is SGDLS and CDR2 is YYNGEE in the germline V gene. This CDR3 spans 12 amino acids. For the CDR3, the DNA is TGTGCCAGCAGCGTAGATGAGAACACCATATATTTT. This encodes CASSVDENTIYF.

This chain uses TRBV4-2 with TRBJ2-3; 8 nucleotides agree with TRBD2. V was clipped by 1 base and J by 1 base; unmatched bases: 4. The CDR3 is 16 residues long. Germline V CDR1 and CDR2: LGHNA, YNFKEQ. The CDR3 reads CASSQAGGRGTDTQYF. The CDR3 DNA follows: TGTGCCAGCAGCCAAGCGGGAGGGAGAGGCACAGATACGCAGTATTTT.

The V and J genes are TRBV15 and TRBJ1-2; 7 bases agree with TRBD1. After removal of 2 bases from V and 6 bases from J, the junction contained 6 bases not matched to a gene. The CDR3 sequence is 14 residues long. The germline CDR1 and CDR2 sequences are LNHNV and YYDKDF (reference sequence). CDR3 sequence: CATSRTGTVHGYTF. CDR3 sequence (DNA): TGTGCCACCAGCAGAACCGGGACAGTTCATGGCTACACCTTC.

This chain connects TRBV4-3 to TRBJ1-1; D is unclear. CDR1 is LGHNA, CDR2 YSLEER, per germline. V was trimmed by 0 bases and J by 0 bases, leaving 11 bases between them. CDR3 length equals 16 residues. The CDR3 DNA sequence: TGCGCCAGCAGCCAAGAAGCTGCAGCGATGAACACTGAAGCTTTCTTT. Protein: CASSQEAAAMNTEAFF.

J is TRBJ2-2 and V is TRBV28; the match to TRBD2 covers 7 bases. This CDR3 comprises 16 residues. Trimming at V came to 6 bases and at J to 0 bases, leaving 7 bases not matched to a gene. Germline V gene data show CDR1 as MDHEN and CDR2 as SYDVKM. The CDR3 reads CASSSWGGANTGELFF. The CDR3 region has the DNA TGTGCCAGCAGCAGCTGGGGGGGGGCGAACACCGGGGAGCTGTTTTTT.

As DNA, the CDR3 is TGTGCCAGCAGCCAGAATTTACAGGGGTGGGACACTGAAGCTTTCTTT. Encoded protein: CASSQNLQGWDTEAFF. The chain is built from TRBV4-2 and TRBJ1-1; 7 nucleotides match TRBD1. CDR3 length: 16 residues. Trimming took 3 bases from V and 3 from J; bases not matched to a gene: 10. Germline values: CDR1 LGHNA, CDR2 YNFKEQ.

The genes are TRBV28 and TRBJ1-2, with D maybe TRBD1 (6 bases). Per germline, CDR1 MDHEN and CDR2 SYDVKM. V lost 3 bases and J lost 7, with 15 bases in between. This CDR3 has 14 amino acids. CDR3 residues: CASSLRGPGVGYTF. In DNA form, the CDR3 reads TGTGCCAGCAGTTTGAGGGGCCCAGGGGTTGGCTACACCTTC.

The rearrangement joins TRBV27 to TRBJ2-3; 10 nucleotides match TRBD2. CDR1 is MNHEY and CDR2 is SMNVEV in the germline V gene (reference sequence). The CDR3 runs 18 residues. The V segment lost 8 bases and the J segment 5 bases; nucleotides outside the gene matches: 19. DNA for the CDR3: TGTGCCAGCGGGCAAGGAGTGAGCGGGGGGGCCTTTCAAGATACGCAGTATTTT. Amino acids: CASGQGVSGGAFQDTQYF.

V usage is TRBV6-1 and J usage is TRBJ1-3, with D perhaps TRBD1 (5 bases). The V gene's germline CDR1 is MNHNS and CDR2 SASEGT. The CDR3 totals 17 residues. V gave up 1 base and J gave up 1 base, with 14 bases separating them. CDR3 DNA sequence: TGTGCCAGCAGTGAAGTCCGGGCAGGGTATTCTGGAAACACCATATATTTT. It is translated as CASSEVRAGYSGNTIYF.

The genes are TRBV6-1 and TRBJ2-7, with 8 nucleotides matching TRBD1. CDR1 is MNHNS, CDR2 SASEGT, per germline. V trimming: 1 base; J trimming: 5 bases; junction bases outside the gene matches: 4. The CDR3 length is 14 residues. The CDR3, as DNA: TGTGCCAGCAGTGAAGGGACAGGGTGGGACGAGCAGTACTTC. The encoded protein is CASSEGTGWDEQYF.

The table lists this clone with a few counts. The rearrangement joins TRBV5-1 to TRBJ1-3; D possibly corresponds to TRBD1 (5 bases). Trimming cost V 3 bases and J 4 bases, with 14 bases left between them. The CDR3 loop spans 15 amino acids. CDR1 and CDR2 from the germline V gene are SGHRS and YFSETQ. The CDR3: CASSSQNRPGNTIYF. The DNA for the CDR3 is TGCGCCAGCAGCTCACAGAACAGGCCGGGAAACACCATATATTTT.

The CDR3 here is CALTGSPADTQYF. CDR3 nucleotide sequence: TGTGCCTTAACAGGGTCCCCGGCAGATACGCAGTATTTT. The chain carries TRBV30 and TRBJ2-3, with TRBD1 as a possible D gene (6 bases). Germline V CDR1 and CDR2: GTSNPN, SVGIG (reference sequence). V was cut by 7 bases and J by 4 bases, with 15 bases left in between. The CDR3 extends over 13 amino acids.

The V gene is TRBV2, the J gene TRBJ1-5; D gene uncertain. The CDR3 sequence is 17 residues long. Trimming removed 2 bases from V and 0 bases from J, with 14 bases in between. The germline V gene encodes CDR1 SNHLY and CDR2 FYNNEI. DNA for the CDR3: TGTGCCAGCAGTGAAAGGCGGCCGAAGTATAGCAATCAGCCCCAGCATTTT. Protein product: CASSERRPKYSNQPQHF.

The table lists this clone with many counts. The J gene is TRBJ2-1, the V gene TRBV28, with 10 bases lining up with TRBD1. Germline loops: CDR1 MDHEN, CDR2 SYDVKM. With 3 bases clipped from V and 7 bases from J, the junction kept 3 bases outside the gene matches. This CDR3 comprises 14 residues. The CDR3 nucleotides read TGTGCCAGCAGTTTGACGGACAGGGGGAATGAGCAGTTCTTC. It specifies CASSLTDRGNEQFF.

V usage is TRBV28 and J usage is TRBJ2-7; 9 positions agree with TRBD1. CDR1 is MDHEN and CDR2 is SYDVKM in the germline V gene. The CDR3 length is 16 residues. The V gene end was trimmed by 3 bases and the J gene end by 2 bases; junction bases not matched to a gene: 8. For the CDR3, the DNA is TGTGCCAGCAGTTTGCCGGGACAGGGTAGGGCCTACGAGCAGTACTTC. It specifies CASSLPGQGRAYEQYF. The variable domain in full, with the rest retrieved from reference TRBV28 and TRBJ2-7, is DVKVTQSSRYLVKRTGEKVFLECVQDMDHENMFWYRQDPGLGLRLIYFSYDVKMKEKGDIPEGYSVSREKKERFSLILESASTNQTSMYLCASSLPGQGRAYEQYFGPGTRLTVT.

This clone was picked up one time. This chain links TRBV19 with TRBJ1-6; D unclear. The CDR3 contains 12 residues. Germline-derived CDR1 and CDR2 are LNHDA and SQIVND (reference sequence). The germline V and J ends were trimmed by 7 bases and 14 bases, with 15 bases remaining between them. The CDR3 is CASTPGRTALHF. CDR3 DNA sequence: TGTGCCAGTACCCCCGGTCGTACGGCCCTCCACTTT.

V gene TRBV12-5 combines with J gene TRBJ1-5; 8 bases align to TRBD1. This CDR3 has 16 amino acids. Germline CDR1 and CDR2: LGHNT and FRNRAP. The V and J ends lost 6 bases and 0 bases, in that order; junction bases with no gene match: 7. The CDR3 sequence: CASGRYGTGSNQPQHF. CDR3 sequence (DNA): TGTGCTAGTGGCCGATACGGGACAGGTAGCAATCAGCCCCAGCATTTT.

The count of this clone is one. The chain employs TRBV6-1 and TRBJ2-3; 7 positions agree with TRBD2. Per germline, CDR1 MNHNS and CDR2 SASEGT. CDR3 length equals 15 residues. Trimming removed 8 bases from V and 4 bases from J; junction bases left unmatched: 12. The CDR3 bases are TGTGCCAGCCACCCTCCGGGGGGAGGGGCAGATACGCAGTATTTT. Translating it yields CASHPPGGGADTQYF.

The CDR3 nucleotides are TGTGCCACCAGCAACGACAGGGGTGGTGGAAACACCATATATTTT. It encodes CATSNDRGGGNTIYF. The chain uses TRBV15 and TRBJ1-3, with 8 bases aligning to TRBD1. Germline V CDR1 and CDR2: LNHNV, YYDKDF (reference sequence). With V trimmed by 4 bases and J by 3 bases, 5 bases remained unmatched. The CDR3 covers 15 residues. The full variable domain, in which reference TRBV15 and TRBJ1-3 provide the parts outside the CDR3, is DAMVIQNPRYQVTQFGKPVTLSCSQTLNHNVMYWYQQKSSQAPKLLFHYYDKDFNNEADTPDNFQSRRPNTSFCFLDIRSPGLGDTAMYLCATSNDRGGGNTIYFGEGSWLTVV.

The chain couples TRBV6-5 to TRBJ1-5, with unresolved D. V shed 0 bases and J shed 0 bases, with 6 bases lying between them. From germline, CDR1 is MNHEY and CDR2 SVGAGI. The CDR3 has 15 amino acids. The chain's CDR3 is CASSYSQYSNQPQHF. For the CDR3, the DNA is TGTGCCAGCAGTTACTCCCAGTATAGCAATCAGCCCCAGCATTTT.

V gene TRBV7-9 combines with J gene TRBJ1-2, with D perhaps matching TRBD1 (6 bases). Germline CDR1 SEHNR, CDR2 FQNEAQ (reference sequence). Trimming stripped 3 bases from V and 4 bases from J, with 15 bases between. CDR3 size: 15 residues. CDR3 region: CASSFGRGGVYGYTF. The CDR3 nucleotides read TGTGCCAGCAGCTTCGGCAGGGGAGGGGTCTATGGCTACACCTTC. The whole variable domain, remainder taken from reference TRBV7-9 and TRBJ1-2, is DTGVSQNPRHKITKRGQNVTFRCDPISEHNRLYWYRQTLGQGPEFLTYFQNEAQLEKSRLLSDRFSAERPKGSFSTLEIQRTEQGDSAMYLCASSFGRGGVYGYTFGSGTRLTVV.

The chain has TRBV19 and TRBJ2-1; 14 nucleotides line up with TRBD2. The V and J ends lost 9 bases and 4 bases, in that order; junction bases with no gene match: 8. The CDR3 has 16 residues. The germline gives CDR1 LNHDA, CDR2 SQIVND (reference sequence). The CDR3, as DNA: TGTGCCAGCCGCCAAGGGACTAGCGGGGGTTACAATGAGCAGTTCTTC. This encodes CASRQGTSGGYNEQFF.

This clone was observed once. The chain links TRBV5-1 to TRBJ2-2, with a tentative D call TRBD2 (5 bases). V was pared by 4 bases and J by 2 bases, with 12 bases between. This CDR3 spans 15 amino acids. Germline CDR1 and CDR2: SGHRS and YFSETQ. The CDR3 here is CASSLNSGNTGELFF. The CDR3 region has the DNA TGCGCCAGCAGCCTCAATTCGGGAAACACCGGGGAGCTGTTTTTT.

The V gene is TRBV9, the J gene TRBJ2-7; D perhaps matches TRBD1 (6 bases). The CDR3 sequence is 13 residues long. CDR1 is SGDLS, CDR2 YYNGEE, per germline. The germline V and J ends were trimmed by 3 bases and 4 bases, with 11 bases remaining between them. The CDR3 nucleotides read TGTGCCAGCAGCGCAGGACAGAGTTACGAGCAGTACTTC. Its protein is CASSAGQSYEQYF.

This clone has only one observation. The chain uses TRBV4-1 and TRBJ1-5; 7 nucleotides match TRBD1. Germline CDR1 reads MGHRA; CDR2 reads YSYEKL. CDR3 length: 15 amino acids. The V gene end was trimmed by 2 bases and the J gene end by 6 bases; junction bases not matched to a gene: 7. The chain's CDR3 is CASSQRTGNIQPQHF. CDR3 DNA sequence: TGCGCCAGCAGCCAAAGGACAGGCAACATTCAGCCCCAGCATTTT.

The gene calls are TRBV6-5 and TRBJ2-7, with 7 bases matching TRBD1. The CDR3 is 16 residues long. After removal of 0 bases from V and 1 base from J, the junction contained 6 bases not matched to a gene. Germline CDR1 MNHEY, CDR2 SVGAGI. The CDR3 spells CASSYSTAGGSYEQYF. In nucleotides, the CDR3 is TGTGCCAGCAGTTACTCGACGGCAGGGGGTTCCTACGAGCAGTACTTC.

V gene TRBV7-6 combines with J gene TRBJ1-1; D is unclear. With 5 bases removed from V and 0 bases from J, the gap between germline ends came to 7 bases. Germline loops: CDR1 SGHVS, CDR2 FNYEAQ. The CDR3 sequence is 13 residues long. This CDR3 reads CASSAKVNTEAFF. The CDR3 nucleotides read TGTGCCAGCAGCGCGAAAGTGAACACTGAAGCTTTCTTT.